One and the same sample provided the 20 T cell receptor beta chains below, sequenced in a study of identical twins. TCRdb independently ran MiXCR on the 5' RACE reads; one entry per CDR3 protein. In the table there are hundreds of thousands of distinct CDR3 sequences, roughly an eighth of which are singletons. The data were also submitted as part of a second study, on yellow fever vaccine responses in identical twins.

Sequencing was done on a sample of PBMCs. These receptors were obtained from a woman younger than 30 in good health.

The gene calls are TRBV20-1 and TRBJ1-1; the D is unclear. Germline V lookup: CDR1 DFQATT, CDR2 SNEGSKA (reference sequence). Trimming shortened V by 4 bases and J by 3 bases, and 9 bases separated the two germline ends. This CDR3 is 12 amino acids long. The CDR3 nucleotides are TGCAGTGCTACAAAATCTTACACTGAAGCTTTCTTT. This translates into CSATKSYTEAFF.

This clonotype was found a few times. DNA for the CDR3: TGTGCCTGCCGCCCGGGAGCCCCTAGGGACACCGGGGAGCTGTTTTTT. Its translation: CACRPGAPRDTGELFF. The V gene is TRBV12-3 or TRBV12-4, the J gene TRBJ2-2; a possible D gene is TRBD2 (6 bases). Trimming took 11 bases from V and 3 from J, leaving 22 bases between them. This CDR3 is 16 amino acids long.

This clonotype was observed a few times. The J gene is TRBJ2-3, the V gene TRBV6-1; 7 bases align to TRBD1. The CDR3 has 14 amino acids. Unmatched junction bases numbered 6, after V lost 6 bases and J lost 3 bases. Looked up from germline, CDR1 is MNHNS and CDR2 is SASEGT. The DNA for the CDR3 is TGTGCCAGCAGCGCACGACAGGGTACAGATACGCAGTATTTT. It codes for CASSARQGTDTQYF.

This chain links TRBV24-1 with TRBJ2-7, with a weak D call TRBD2 (6 bases). V lost 9 bases, J lost 1 base, and 18 bases lay in between. Looked up from germline, CDR1 is KGHDR and CDR2 is SFDVKD. This CDR3 has 15 amino acids. CDR3 coding DNA: TGTGCCACCGCCCCCGGGAGCCCAAAGTCCTACGAGCAGTACTTC. Its translation is CATAPGSPKSYEQYF.

This clonotype was recorded at least ten times. The chain joins TRBV6-1 to TRBJ2-1; weak D call: TRBD2 (5 bases). The CDR3 runs to 16 residues. Trimming removed 7 bases at V and 0 bases at J, with 16 bases between. Germline CDR1 MNHNS, CDR2 SASEGT. The CDR3 spells CASTGGLLFSYNEQFF. CDR3 DNA sequence: TGTGCCAGCACCGGAGGACTGCTCTTCTCCTACAATGAGCAGTTCTTC.

This clonotype has a handful of counts. This chain links TRBV7-9 with TRBJ1-1; D perhaps matches TRBD1 (5 bases). Per germline, CDR1 SEHNR and CDR2 FQNEAQ (reference sequence). The length of the CDR3 is 13 residues. V was cut by 5 bases and J by 2 bases, with 9 bases left in between. The CDR3 loop is CASSGTFNTEAFF. CDR3 sequence (DNA): TGTGCCAGCAGCGGGACTTTTAACACTGAAGCTTTCTTT.

A few counts support this clonotype. This sequence joins TRBV20-1 and TRBJ2-4, with 8 bases aligning to TRBD2. Germline CDR1 DFQATT, CDR2 SNEGSKA (reference sequence). The ends lost 5 bases at V and 3 bases at J; junction bases unmatched: 18. This CDR3 spans 18 amino acids. This CDR3 is CSAGTSLRPTIHKNIQYF. CDR3 sequence (DNA): TGCAGTGCTGGGACTAGTTTAAGGCCCACAATTCACAAAAACATTCAGTACTTC.

This clonotype showed up just a few times. V usage is TRBV10-3 and J usage is TRBJ1-1, with 8 bases identical to TRBD1. CDR1 ENHRY and CDR2 SYGVKD come from the germline V gene. J was trimmed by 4 bases and V by 3 bases; bases with no gene match: 7. The CDR3 has 15 amino acids. In DNA form, the CDR3 reads TGTGCCATCAGTGACCCCGGACAGGGTATCACTGAAGCTTTCTTT. Translated: CAISDPGQGITEAFF.

This clonotype appeared many times. The V gene is TRBV12-3 or TRBV12-4, the J gene TRBJ2-1, with TRBD2 matching 7 bases. V lost 3 bases and J lost 5; bases outside the gene matches: 7. The CDR3 runs 15 residues. The CDR3: CASSFEGGPDNEQFF. CDR3 DNA sequence: TGTGCCAGCAGTTTTGAGGGAGGGCCAGACAATGAGCAGTTCTTC.

This clonotype was seen a handful of times. V and J are TRBV20-1 and TRBJ2-7, with a possible D match to TRBD1 (6 bases). Germline CDR1 is DFQATT and CDR2 is SNEGSKA (reference sequence). V shed 0 bases and J shed 3 bases, with 12 bases lying between them. The CDR3 totals 14 residues. Here the CDR3 DNA reads TGCAGTGCTAGAGACCAGGACAGTCACTACGAGCAGTACTTC. Translated, it gives CSARDQDSHYEQYF.

This clonotype was found many times. The chain employs TRBV2 and TRBJ2-3; D remains unclear. There are 11 residues in the CDR3. V dropped 0 bases and J dropped 6 bases, with 1 base sitting between them. Per germline, CDR1 SNHLY and CDR2 FYNNEI. DNA for the CDR3: TGTGCCAGCAGTGAAGCGGATACGCAGTATTTT. Protein sequence: CASSEADTQYF.

This clonotype was detected many times. The chain combines TRBV28 with TRBJ2-1, with D possibly TRBD2 on 5 matching bases. This CDR3 has 15 amino acids. Germline CDR1 and CDR2: MDHEN and SYDVKM. Trimming removed 5 bases at V and 0 bases at J, with 11 bases between. This CDR3 is CASSDRESSYNEQFF. In nucleotides, the CDR3 is TGTGCCAGCAGTGACCGGGAAAGCTCCTACAATGAGCAGTTCTTC.

This chain's CDR3 is CASSTRTYLGQETQYF. In DNA, the CDR3 is TGTGCCAGCAGCACCAGAACTTATTTGGGGCAAGAGACCCAGTACTTC. The J gene is TRBJ2-5, the V gene TRBV11-2, with D unclear. Between the trimmed V and J ends, which lost 5 bases and 2 bases, there was a span of 18 bases. The CDR3 has 16 residues. Germline CDR1 is SGHAT and CDR2 is FQNNGV.

This clonotype was seen just once. The chain uses TRBV7-8 and TRBJ2-1, with 11 nucleotides matching TRBD2. V lost 3 bases to trimming and J lost 6 bases; unmatched junction nucleotides: 13. CDR3 length equals 18 residues. Germline CDR1 is SGHVS and CDR2 is FQNEAQ. The CDR3 DNA follows: TGTGCCAGCAGCTTTCGGCTAGCGGGAGGCATAAGGGGCAATGAGCAGTTCTTC. Translating it yields CASSFRLAGGIRGNEQFF.

This clonotype was seen just once. The chain couples TRBV20-1 to TRBJ2-3; D is perhaps TRBD1 or TRBD2 (5 bases each). V was cut by 4 bases and J by 2 bases, with 10 bases left in between. Per germline, CDR1 DFQATT and CDR2 SNEGSKA (reference sequence). The CDR3 is 13 amino acids. Written as DNA, the CDR3 is TGCAGTGCTATGGCAGGGACCACAGATACGCAGTATTTT. It is translated as CSAMAGTTDTQYF.

This clonotype has a handful of counts. The chain joins TRBV2 to TRBJ2-2; D is ambiguous. Germline V gene sequence: CDR1 SNHLY, CDR2 FYNNEI. The CDR3 totals 12 residues. With 4 bases removed from V and 7 bases from J, the gap between germline ends came to 7 bases. The CDR3 protein is CASSALGGELFF. The CDR3 DNA reads TGTGCCAGCAGTGCCTTGGGCGGGGAGCTGTTTTTT. Full variable domain (rest looked up from reference TRBV2 and TRBJ2-2): EPEVTQTPSHQVTQMGQEVILRCVPISNHLYFYWYRQILGQKVEFLVSFYNNEISEKSEIFDDQFSVERPDGSNFTLKIRSTKLEDSAMYFCASSALGGELFFGEGSRLTVL.

This clonotype was seen repeatedly, ten times or more. The genes are TRBV7-8 and TRBJ2-1; TRBD2 aligns across 8 bases. The CDR3 has 17 residues. From germline, CDR1 is SGHVS and CDR2 FQNEAQ. V was pared by 1 base and J by 3 bases, with 8 bases of the junction left unmatched. CDR3 amino acids: CASSLGLVSGSYNEQFF. The CDR3 DNA is TGTGCCAGCAGCTTAGGCCTAGTGAGCGGGAGCTACAATGAGCAGTTCTTC.

The chain is built from TRBV28 and TRBJ2-7; 7 bases fit TRBD2. Germline-derived CDR1 and CDR2 are MDHEN and SYDVKM. With 3 bases clipped from V and 2 bases from J, the junction kept 13 bases outside the gene matches. This CDR3 region has 17 residues. As DNA, the CDR3 is TGTGCCAGCAGTTTCTTCCACCGGGGAGGGATTGCCTACGAGCAGTACTTC. This translates into CASSFFHRGGIAYEQYF.

The rearrangement joins TRBV4-1 to TRBJ2-1; the match to TRBD2 covers 10 bases. Germline V gene lookup returns CDR1 MGHRA and CDR2 YSYEKL. This CDR3 comprises 16 residues. V lost 4 bases to trimming and J lost 8 bases; unmatched junction nucleotides: 11. CDR3 protein: CASSLPRGGLADEQFF. CDR3 nucleotide sequence: TGCGCCAGCAGCCTCCCGAGGGGAGGACTAGCGGATGAGCAGTTCTTC.

The genes are TRBV5-1 and TRBJ2-3, with D uncertain. The CDR3 spans 15 residues. Trimming cost V 1 base and J 10 bases, with 19 bases left between them. CDR1 is SGHRS, CDR2 YFSETQ, per germline. The CDR3 DNA reads as TGCGCCAGCAGCTTGTGGACCGGCCCCAATAATGCGCAGTATTTT. This encodes CASSLWTGPNNAQYF.